This T cell receptor beta chain is drawn from a study of T cell changes during pregnancy in multiple sclerosis. Method: immunoSEQ multiplex PCR; TCRdb's copy keeps in-frame clones and lacks some. The sample consists of 60,000 to 70,000 clones, more than 85% of them appearing once. The CDR3 extends over 13 amino acids. Per the germline V gene, CDR1 is ENHRY and CDR2 is SYGVKD. The V and J ends lost 10 bases and 5 bases, in that order; junction bases with no gene match: 3. This TCR was recovered from a female donor with multiple sclerosis, enrolled in a pregnancy study. This material consisted of peripheral blood, taken in the second trimester of pregnancy. This rearrangement joins TRBV10-3 to TRBJ1-4; 11 nucleotides match TRBD1. The CDR3: CATGTGGNEKLFF. The CDR3 region has the DNA TGTGCCACCGGGACAGGGGGGAATGAAAAACTGTTTTTT.